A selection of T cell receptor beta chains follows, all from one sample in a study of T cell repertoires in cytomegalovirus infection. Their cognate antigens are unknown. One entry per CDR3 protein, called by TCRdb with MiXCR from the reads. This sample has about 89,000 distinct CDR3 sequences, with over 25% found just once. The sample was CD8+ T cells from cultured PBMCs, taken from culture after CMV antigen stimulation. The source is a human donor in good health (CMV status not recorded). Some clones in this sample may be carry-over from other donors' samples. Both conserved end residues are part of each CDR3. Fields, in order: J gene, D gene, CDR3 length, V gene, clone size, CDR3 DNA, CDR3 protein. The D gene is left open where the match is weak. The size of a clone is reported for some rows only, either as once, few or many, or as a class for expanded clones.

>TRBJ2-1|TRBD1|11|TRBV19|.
TGTGCCAGTATGGGGACAGGAGAGCAGTTCTTC
CASMGTGEQFF
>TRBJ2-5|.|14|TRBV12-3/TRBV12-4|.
TGTGCCAGCAGTTTCCAGGCATTCCAAGAGACCCAGTACTTC
CASSFQAFQETQYF
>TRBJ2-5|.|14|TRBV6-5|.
TGTGCCAGCAGTTACGGCGGCGGGTTCGAGACCCAGTACTTC
CASSYGGGFETQYF
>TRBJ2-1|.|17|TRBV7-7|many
TGTGCCAGCAGCCCCTCTAGGGGGTCGAGCTCCTACAATGAGCAGTTCTTC
CASSPSRGSSSYNEQFF
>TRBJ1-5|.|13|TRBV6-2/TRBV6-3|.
TGTGCCAGCAGTGGCGGGGGTAATCAGCCCCAGCATTTT
CASSGGGNQPQHF
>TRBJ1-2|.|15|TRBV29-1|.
TGCAGCGTTGAAGATCCGGGAAAATGGGACTATGGCTACACCTTC
CSVEDPGKWDYGYTF
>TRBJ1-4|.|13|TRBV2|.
TGTGCCTCTCTGGAAGACTGGAATGAAAAACTGTTTTTT
CASLEDWNEKLFF
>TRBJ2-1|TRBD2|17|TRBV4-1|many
TGCGCCAGCAGCCAAGATTCGAGCGGGAGCTCCTACAATGAGCAGTTCTTC
CASSQDSSGSSYNEQFF
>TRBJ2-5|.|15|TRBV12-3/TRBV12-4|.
TGTGCCAGCAGCCAAGGGGGTAGCGGACAAGAGACCCAGTACTTC
CASSQGGSGQETQYF
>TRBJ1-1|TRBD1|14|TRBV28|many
TGTGCCAGCAGTCCCGAACAGGGGTTCACTGAAGCTTTCTTT
CASSPEQGFTEAFF
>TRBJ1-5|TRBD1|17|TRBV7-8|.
TGTGCCAGCAGCTCATCCGCCTTTAGACAGGGGAATCAGCCCCAGCATTTT
CASSSSAFRQGNQPQHF
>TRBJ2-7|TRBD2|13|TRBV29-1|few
TGCAGCGTTGTGGGGGGGGAGTCCTACGAGCAGTACTTC
CSVVGGESYEQYF
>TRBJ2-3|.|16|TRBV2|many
TGTGCCAGCAGTGAAGCGCTTCTGAGCGTCACAGATACGCAGTATTTT
CASSEALLSVTDTQYF
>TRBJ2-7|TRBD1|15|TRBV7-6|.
TGTGCCAGCAGCTTTTCACGGGACAGGGGGCAGGAGCAGTACTTC
CASSFSRDRGQEQYF
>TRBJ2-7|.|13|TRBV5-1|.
TGCGCCAGCAGCTTGGCAGGATTGGGCGAGCAGCACTTC
CASSLAGLGEQHF
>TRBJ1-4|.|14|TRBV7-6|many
TGTGCCAGCAGCCTACACCCAACTAATGAAAAACTGTTTTTT
CASSLHPTNEKLFF
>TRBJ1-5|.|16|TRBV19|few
TGTGCCAGTAGTATAGACATGACAGTTCTATCTCAGCCCCAGCATTTT
CASSIDMTVLSQPQHF
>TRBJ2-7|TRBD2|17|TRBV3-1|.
TGTGCCAGCAGCCAAGTGAGGGAGGGGTTCCCTTCCTACGAGCAGTACTTC
CASSQVREGFPSYEQYF
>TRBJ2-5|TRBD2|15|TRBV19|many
TGTGCCAGTAGCCGGGGAGCGGGGTACCAAGAGACCCAGTACTTC
CASSRGAGYQETQYF
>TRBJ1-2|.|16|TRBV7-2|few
TGTGCCAGCAGCTTAGTACCAGCTCGTTTTAGCTATGGCTACACCTTC
CASSLVPARFSYGYTF
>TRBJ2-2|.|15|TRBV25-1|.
TGTGCCAGCAGTGAAGCGGGGCGGGACACCGGGGAGCTGTTTTTT
CASSEAGRDTGELFF
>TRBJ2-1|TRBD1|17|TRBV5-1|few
TGCGCCAGCAGCCCTAAACCCGGGACAGGGCCCTACAATGAGCAGTTCTTC
CASSPKPGTGPYNEQFF
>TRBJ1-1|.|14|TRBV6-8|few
TGTGCCAGCATCCCCCCCGGGGCCGGGGCTGAAGCTTTCTTT
CASIPPGAGAEAFF
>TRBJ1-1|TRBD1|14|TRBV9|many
TGTGCCAGCAGCGGACCTCAGGGGGACACTGAAGCTTTCTTT
CASSGPQGDTEAFF
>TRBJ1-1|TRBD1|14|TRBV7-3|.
TGTGCCAGCAGCGACCCGACAGGGGACACTGAAGCTTTCTTT
CASSDPTGDTEAFF
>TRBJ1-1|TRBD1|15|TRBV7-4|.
TGTGCCAGCAGCCAATACAGGGGGCCTTACACTGAAGCTTTCTTT
CASSQYRGPYTEAFF
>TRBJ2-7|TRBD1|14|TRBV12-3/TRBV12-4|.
TGTGCCAGAAGCCCGACAGGGGTTTCCTACGAGCAGTACTTC
CARSPTGVSYEQYF
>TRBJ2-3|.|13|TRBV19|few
TGTGCCAGTAGTATATCAAGGGCAGATACGCAGTATTTT
CASSISRADTQYF
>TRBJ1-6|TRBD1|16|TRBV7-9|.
TGTGCCAGCAGCTTAGTCCGGGACAGTGATAATTCACCCCTCCACTTT
CASSLVRDSDNSPLHF
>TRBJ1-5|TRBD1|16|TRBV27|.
TGTGCCAGCAGTTTATCGGGACAGGGGGGCAATCAGCCCCAGCATTTT
CASSLSGQGGNQPQHF
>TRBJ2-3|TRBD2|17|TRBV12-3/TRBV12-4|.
TGTGCCAGCAGCTTGCCGACTAGCTCCCCCGCGGGGGATACGCAGTATTTT
CASSLPTSSPAGDTQYF
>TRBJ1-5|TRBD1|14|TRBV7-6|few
TGTGCCAGCAGCGGGACAGGGGTCAATCAGCCCCAGCATTTT
CASSGTGVNQPQHF
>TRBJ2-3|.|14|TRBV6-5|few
TGTGCCAGCAGTTACTTTACGGGGGCAGATACGCAGTATTTT
CASSYFTGADTQYF
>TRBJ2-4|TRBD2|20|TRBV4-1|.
TGCGCCAGCAGCCAAGAGCTGGCTAGCGGGGCCCTGGGGGCCAAAAAAATTCAGTACTTC
CASSQELASGALGAKKIQYF
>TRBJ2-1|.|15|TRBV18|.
TGTGCCAGCTCACCATATGGGGGCTCCTACAATGAGCAGTTCTTC
CASSPYGGSYNEQFF
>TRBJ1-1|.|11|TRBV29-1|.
TGCAGCGTCCACCTGAACACTGAAGCTTTCTTT
CSVHLNTEAFF
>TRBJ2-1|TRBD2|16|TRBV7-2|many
TGTGCCAGCAGCCTCGGTGTGGCGGGGGGGCCTGTTGAGCAGTTCTTC
CASSLGVAGGPVEQFF
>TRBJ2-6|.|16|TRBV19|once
TGTGCCAGTAGTATCTACGTCGGCTCTGGGGCCAACGTCCTGACTTTC
CASSIYVGSGANVLTF
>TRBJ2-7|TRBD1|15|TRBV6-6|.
TGTGCCAGCAGTTCCCACAGGGGATGGTCCTACGAGCAGTACTTC
CASSSHRGWSYEQYF